Below are 28 T cell receptor beta chains sequenced from a single sample in a study of T-cell memory formation after mild COVID-19. MiXCR, applied by TCRdb to the 5' RACE reads, yields one record per CDR3 protein. Of approximately 290,000 distinct CDR3 sequences listed, 19% were seen once; the top ten hold under 25%. The sequenced sample consisted of PBMCs or a T cell subset sorted from them (not recorded which). The receptors derive from a man between 18 and 35 years old who had mild COVID-19 (a few samples of this study predate the infection). Cell type and time point are not known.

A few counts support this clonotype. The J gene is TRBJ2-2, the V gene TRBV5-1, with D perhaps matching TRBD1 (5 bases). The CDR3 is made up of 15 amino acids. V was clipped by 4 bases and J by 4 bases, with 14 bases between them. Germline V gives CDR1 SGHRS, CDR2 YFSETQ. CDR3 protein: CASSLRQPGTGELFF. The CDR3, as DNA: TGCGCCAGCAGCCTTCGACAGCCTGGCACCGGGGAGCTGTTTTTT.

A few counts support this clonotype. J is TRBJ1-2 and V is TRBV6-1, with D hard to call. The germline CDR1 and CDR2 sequences are MNHNS and SASEGT. The V and J ends lost 1 base and 4 bases respectively, with 13 bases between them. This CDR3 region has 15 residues. The CDR3 loop reads CASSEDGGVRYGYTF. CDR3 in DNA: TGTGCCAGCAGTGAAGACGGCGGGGTTCGCTATGGCTACACCTTC.

The rearrangement uses TRBV7-2 and TRBJ2-3; 8 nucleotides agree with TRBD2. Germline V gene data show CDR1 as SGHTA and CDR2 as FQGNSA. The V segment lost 3 bases and the J segment 5 bases; nucleotides outside the gene matches: 7. The CDR3 loop spans 15 amino acids. The CDR3 sequence: CASSLGGAGGDTQYF. CDR3 DNA sequence: TGTGCCAGCAGCTTGGGGGGGGCGGGAGGAGATACGCAGTATTTT.

This clonotype occurred a few times. The chain is built from TRBV7-8 and TRBJ2-7; possible D gene TRBD1, 6 bases. The CDR3 covers 15 residues. Germline V gene lookup returns CDR1 SGHVS and CDR2 FQNEAQ. The V gene lost 1 base and the J gene lost 5 bases, with 15 bases spanning the gap. The CDR3 loop reads CASSLGGNRAHEQYF. In nucleotides, the CDR3 is TGTGCCAGCAGCTTAGGGGGCAACAGGGCCCACGAGCAGTACTTC.

In its sample, this clonotype was seen a few times. It is unclear where the CDR3 begins or ends on the DNA, so no DNA is shown, and the CDR3 is as TCRdb lists it. The chain carries TRBV7-5 and TRBJ1-2; the table gives TRBD1 as D, unverified against the DNA. TRBV7-5 is noted as a pseudogene. The CDR3 sequence runs 16 residues, both termini included. CDR3 in amino acids: CISVPEAEPRQDGYTF.

This clonotype was detected only a few times. The chain employs TRBV5-5 and TRBJ2-5, with 9 bases that match TRBD1. The J segment lost 4 bases and the V segment lost 7 bases, leaving 8 bases of the junction unmatched. The CDR3 covers 14 residues. Germline CDR1 SGHKS, CDR2 YYEKEE (reference sequence). CDR3 nucleotides: TGTGCCAGCGACGGGGACAGGGCGGCAGAGACCCAGTACTTC. This encodes CASDGDRAAETQYF.

This sequence joins TRBV4-2 and TRBJ1-2, with D maybe TRBD1 (5 bases). V was pared by 3 bases and J by 6 bases, with 11 bases between. Germline values: CDR1 LGHNA, CDR2 YNFKEQ. This CDR3 has 13 amino acids. The CDR3, as DNA: TGTGCCAGCAGCCATAGTTTGGGGGATGGCTACACCTTC. The encoded protein is CASSHSLGDGYTF.

This clonotype was found a few times. The rearrangement joins TRBV10-3 to TRBJ2-1; 13 nucleotides align to TRBD2. The CDR3 spans 15 residues. CDR1 ENHRY and CDR2 SYGVKD come from the germline V gene. Unmatched junction bases numbered 5, after V lost 4 bases and J lost 8 bases. CDR3 sequence: CAISGLAGGPHEQFF. In nucleotides, the CDR3 is TGTGCCATCAGTGGACTAGCGGGGGGCCCTCATGAGCAGTTCTTC.

The table lists this clonotype with a few counts. The V and J genes are TRBV7-3 and TRBJ2-5; TRBD1 matches 10 bases. Looked up from germline, CDR1 is SGHTA and CDR2 is FQGTGA. The trim removed 2 bases at V and 4 bases at J, leaving 10 bases unmatched. This CDR3 has 17 residues. The CDR3 DNA reads TGTGCCAGCAGCTTAGCTGGCGTTGGGACAGGGGTAGAGACCCAGTACTTC. It yields the protein CASSLAGVGTGVETQYF.

This clonotype has a handful of counts. The gene calls are TRBV5-1 and TRBJ2-3; 10 bases are shared with TRBD2. Germline trimming cut 2 bases from V and 5 bases from J; bases unmatched to any gene: 5. This CDR3 region has 15 residues. Per the germline V gene, CDR1 is SGHRS and CDR2 is YFSETQ. CDR3 nucleotides: TGCGCCAGCAGCTTACTAGCGGGGAAGCGAGATACGCAGTATTTT. Encoded protein: CASSLLAGKRDTQYF. The variable domain in full, completed from reference TRBV5-1 and TRBJ2-3, reads KAGVTQTPRYLIKTRGQQVTLSCSPISGHRSVSWYQQTPGQGLQFLFEYFSETQRNKGNFPGRFSGRQFSNSRSEMNVSTLELGDSALYLCASSLLAGKRDTQYFGPGTRLTVL.

This clonotype was counted between two and nine times. At one end the junction does not follow the germline gene, possibly because of a read error. The chain links TRBV9 to TRBJ2-3; D call uncertain. The CDR3 totals 12 residues. CDR1 and CDR2 (germline): SGDLS, YYNGEE. CDR3 nucleotides: TGTGCCAGCAGCATCCCAACCGACGGTGGGGATTTT. The encoded protein is CASSIPTDGGDF.

The chain employs TRBV15 and TRBJ1-2; possible D gene TRBD1, 6 bases. CDR1 and CDR2 (germline): LNHNV, YYDKDF (reference sequence). Between the trimmed V and J ends, which lost 2 bases and 2 bases, there was a span of 6 bases. This CDR3 is built from 13 residues. The CDR3 region is CATSRQGNYGYTF. CDR3 coding DNA: TGTGCCACCAGCAGACAGGGGAACTATGGCTACACCTTC.

The chain employs TRBV9 and TRBJ2-2, with no clear D. The germline V gene has CDR1 SGDLS and CDR2 YYNGEE. This CDR3 region has 15 residues. The ends were cut back, 0 bases at V and 1 base at J, with 7 bases in the middle. CDR3 region: CASSVVTENTGELFF. The CDR3 bases are TGTGCCAGCAGCGTAGTGACCGAGAACACCGGGGAGCTGTTTTTT.

This clonotype was detected a few times. The rearrangement joins TRBV9 to TRBJ2-3; 9 positions match TRBD1. CDR3 length: 14 residues. V gave up 4 bases and J gave up 4 bases; unmatched junction bases: 4. CDR1 SGDLS and CDR2 YYNGEE come from the germline V gene. CDR3 in DNA: TGTGCCAGCAGCCACAGGGGGCACCCAGATACGCAGTATTTT. Its protein is CASSHRGHPDTQYF. The full variable domain, with the rest looked up from reference TRBV9 and TRBJ2-3, is DSGVTQTPKHLITATGQRVTLRCSPRSGDLSVYWYQQSLDQGLQFLIQYYNGEERAKGNILERFSAQQFPDLHSELNLSSLELGDSALYFCASSHRGHPDTQYFGPGTRLTVL.

This clonotype was detected a few times. The chain has TRBV7-2 and TRBJ1-5; D unresolved. Trimming left V 0 bases short and J 4 bases short, with 10 bases between. The CDR3 is 15 residues long. The V gene's germline CDR1 is SGHTA and CDR2 FQGNSA. CDR3: CASSLAGYRNQPQHF. CDR3 nucleotide sequence: TGTGCCAGCAGCTTAGCAGGGTATCGGAATCAGCCCCAGCATTTT.

In this sample, this clonotype turned up a few times. The CDR3 protein is CASSPPGRGGTYNEQFF. The CDR3 DNA is TGTGCCAGCAGCCCCCCAGGCAGAGGGGGGACCTACAATGAGCAGTTCTTC. The chain joins TRBV11-2 to TRBJ2-1; D might be TRBD1 or TRBD2, each matching 6 bases. Trimming removed 5 bases at V and 2 bases at J, with 19 bases between. Germline V gene sequence: CDR1 SGHAT, CDR2 FQNNGV. The CDR3 loop spans 17 amino acids.

The rearrangement links TRBV4-1 to TRBJ2-7; either TRBD1 or TRBD2 may fit D (5 bases each). The V gene's germline CDR1 is MGHRA and CDR2 YSYEKL. The CDR3 totals 15 residues. V dropped 6 bases and J dropped 9 bases, with 24 bases sitting between them. CDR3 nucleotide sequence: TGCGCCAGCAGTCTCGTTCCGGGGACGCGCCAGGCGCAGTACTTC. It encodes CASSLVPGTRQAQYF.

There are a few counts of this clonotype. This chain connects TRBV4-3 to TRBJ2-5; D possibly uses TRBD1 or TRBD2 (6 bases each). The length of the CDR3 is 15 residues. V was shortened by 4 bases and J by 5 bases, with 17 bases between the two germline ends. The V gene's germline CDR1 is LGHNA and CDR2 YSLEER. The DNA of the CDR3 is TGCGCCAGCAGCCCTACCGGGGGCGCGGCGGAGACCCAGTACTTC. Translation gives CASSPTGGAAETQYF.

This clonotype has only a few counts. The chain combines TRBV3-2 with TRBJ1-1. TRBV3-2 is a pseudogene segment. This CDR3 has 16 amino acids. The chain's CDR3 is CASSQDRGGANTEAFF. For the CDR3, the DNA is TGTGCCAGCAGCCAAGATCGGGGAGGGGCGAACACTGAAGCTTTCTTT.

This clonotype turned up a few times. This chain connects TRBV24-1 to TRBJ2-1; TRBD1 matches at 11 bases. Trimming cost V 1 base and J 8 bases; bases outside gene matches: 6. Germline CDR1 is KGHDR and CDR2 is SFDVKD. This CDR3 is built from 16 residues. CDR3 bases: TGTGCCACCAGTGATTTCGGACAGGGGGCTGGGGATGAGCAGTTCTTC. It translates to CATSDFGQGAGDEQFF.

This rearrangement joins TRBV4-2 to TRBJ2-5; D is ambiguous. The CDR3 loop spans 13 amino acids. V was cut by 1 base and J by 2 bases, with 5 bases left in between. Per the germline V gene, CDR1 is LGHNA and CDR2 is YNFKEQ. The CDR3 DNA is TGTGCCAGCAGCCAAGTGAGGCAAGAGACCCAGTACTTC. Amino acid sequence: CASSQVRQETQYF.

V is TRBV6-2 or TRBV6-3 and J is TRBJ2-7; 7 bases fit TRBD1. V dropped 5 bases and J dropped 2; count of bases not matched to a gene: 6. This CDR3 has 14 residues. Germline V CDR1 and CDR2: MNHEY, SVGEGT. The CDR3 region has the DNA TGTGCCAGCAGTCAACAGGGGAACACCTACGAGCAGTACTTC. Translating it yields CASSQQGNTYEQYF.

This clonotype was seen ten or more times. The V gene is TRBV5-1, the J gene TRBJ2-5, with 7 bases that match TRBD1. The CDR3 totals 14 residues. The V gene's germline CDR1 is SGHRS and CDR2 YFSETQ. J was trimmed by 0 bases and V by 6 bases; bases with no gene match: 5. For the CDR3, the DNA is TGCGCCAGCACTCCCGACAGGGACCAAGAGACCCAGTACTTC. Its protein product is CASTPDRDQETQYF.

The V gene is TRBV6-5, the J gene TRBJ2-1; tentative D call: TRBD2 (6 bases). V lost 4 bases to trimming and J lost 8 bases, with 12 bases between them. In germline, CDR1 is MNHEY, CDR2 SVGAGI. This CDR3 contains 13 residues. CDR3 DNA: TGTGCCAGCAGTTTGGGGACTTTCTATGAGCAGTTCTTC. Its protein is CASSLGTFYEQFF.

This clonotype occurred a few times. The chain has TRBV4-2 and TRBJ2-7, with 9 bases aligning to TRBD2. V was pared by 1 base and J by 4 bases, with 2 bases of the junction left unmatched. Germline V lookup: CDR1 LGHNA, CDR2 YNFKEQ. This CDR3 is built from 14 residues. Here the CDR3 reads CASSQGLADYEQYF. The CDR3 DNA reads as TGTGCCAGCAGCCAAGGACTAGCGGATTACGAGCAGTACTTC.

The genes are TRBV6-4 and TRBJ1-2; D uncertain. This CDR3 has 15 amino acids. CDR1 and CDR2 from the germline V gene are MRHNA and SNTAGT. The germline V and J ends were trimmed by 5 bases and 1 base, with 14 bases remaining between them. Written as DNA, the CDR3 is TGTGCCAGCAGTTTTCGACTGCACCTTAACTATGGCTACACCTTC. It is translated as CASSFRLHLNYGYTF.

This clonotype was detected only once. The chain has TRBV13 and TRBJ2-4; D possibly uses TRBD1 or TRBD2 (6 bases each). Germline-derived CDR1 and CDR2 are PRHDT and FYEKMQ (reference sequence). Between the trimmed V and J ends, which lost 0 bases and 8 bases, there was a span of 23 bases. This CDR3 has 18 amino acids. The CDR3 spells CASSLGLSRGRRDDIQYF. In DNA form, the CDR3 reads TGTGCCAGCAGCTTAGGCCTAAGTCGGGGGCGCAGGGATGACATTCAGTACTTC.

This clonotype was detected a few times. The chain combines TRBV4-2 with TRBJ2-1, with a tentative D call TRBD2 (5 bases). Germline V lookup: CDR1 LGHNA, CDR2 YNFKEQ. This CDR3 is built from 13 residues. Trimming removed 8 bases at V and 6 bases at J, with 14 bases between. The CDR3 DNA sequence: TGTGCCAGCTCCCCCCTCGAGGGCAATGAGCAGTTCTTC. Translated, it gives CASSPLEGNEQFF.